These 4 T cell receptor beta chains came from one sample sequenced in a study of T cell changes during pregnancy in multiple sclerosis. Sequencing was performed with immunoSEQ multiplex PCR; in TCRdb, only in-frame clones are kept and a portion is missing. The sample consists of over 100,000 clones, around nine tenths of them appearing once. The source material was peripheral blood, sampled in the third trimester of pregnancy. The receptors here all came from a female donor with multiple sclerosis, enrolled in a pregnancy study.

The chain couples TRBV7-8 to TRBJ1-1, with 7 bases lining up with TRBD1. Germline V gene data show CDR1 as SGHVS and CDR2 as FQNEAQ. J was trimmed by 7 bases and V by 4 bases; bases with no gene match: 9. The CDR3 has 14 amino acids. The CDR3 spells CASSSTGSLGEAFF. CDR3 sequence (DNA): TGTGCCAGCAGCTCGACAGGGTCCTTAGGTGAAGCTTTCTTT.

The chain employs TRBV10-3 and TRBJ1-5, with TRBD1 as a possible D gene (6 bases). V shed 4 bases and J shed 0 bases, with 10 bases lying between them. This CDR3 spans 15 amino acids. Germline assignment: CDR1 ENHRY and CDR2 SYGVKD. The CDR3 DNA is TGTGCCATCAGTGGGCAGGGGATTAGCAATCAGCCCCAGCATTTT. Translating gives CAISGQGISNQPQHF.

The V call is TRBV7-2, the J call TRBJ2-2; weak D call: TRBD2 (6 bases). Germline CDR1 is SGHTA and CDR2 is FQGNSA. The CDR3 extends over 17 amino acids. Trimming pared 1 base from V and 5 bases from J, leaving 17 bases between. The CDR3 DNA follows: TGTGCCAGCAGCTTAGTTCGTTCGGGAGTAAGGACCGGGGAGCTGTTTTTT. Its protein product is CASSLVRSGVRTGELFF.

The chain recombines TRBV14 with TRBJ1-4; TRBD1 is a possible D gene (6 bases). Deletions cut 0 bases from V and 8 bases from J, with 16 bases between. CDR3 length: 16 residues. The germline gives CDR1 SGHDN, CDR2 FVKESK. The CDR3 loop reads CASSQEFFQGGEKLFF. The DNA of the CDR3 is TGTGCCAGCAGCCAAGAGTTTTTCCAAGGGGGAGAAAAACTGTTTTTT.